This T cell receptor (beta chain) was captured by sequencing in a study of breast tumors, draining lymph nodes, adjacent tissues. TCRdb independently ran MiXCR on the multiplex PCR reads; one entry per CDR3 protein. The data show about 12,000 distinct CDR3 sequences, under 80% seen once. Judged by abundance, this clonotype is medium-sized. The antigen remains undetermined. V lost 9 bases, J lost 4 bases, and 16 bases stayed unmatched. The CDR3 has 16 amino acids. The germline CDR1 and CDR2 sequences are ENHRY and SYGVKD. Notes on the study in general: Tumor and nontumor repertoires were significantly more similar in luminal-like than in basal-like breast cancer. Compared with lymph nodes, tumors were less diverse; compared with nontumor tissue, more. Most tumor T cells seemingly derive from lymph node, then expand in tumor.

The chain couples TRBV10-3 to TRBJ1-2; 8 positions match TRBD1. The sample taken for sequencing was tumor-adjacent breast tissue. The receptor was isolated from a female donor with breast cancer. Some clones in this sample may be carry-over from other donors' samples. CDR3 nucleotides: TGTGCCATAACGGAGGGGACAGGTCACTTCCTCTATGGCTACACCTTC. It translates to CAITEGTGHFLYGYTF.